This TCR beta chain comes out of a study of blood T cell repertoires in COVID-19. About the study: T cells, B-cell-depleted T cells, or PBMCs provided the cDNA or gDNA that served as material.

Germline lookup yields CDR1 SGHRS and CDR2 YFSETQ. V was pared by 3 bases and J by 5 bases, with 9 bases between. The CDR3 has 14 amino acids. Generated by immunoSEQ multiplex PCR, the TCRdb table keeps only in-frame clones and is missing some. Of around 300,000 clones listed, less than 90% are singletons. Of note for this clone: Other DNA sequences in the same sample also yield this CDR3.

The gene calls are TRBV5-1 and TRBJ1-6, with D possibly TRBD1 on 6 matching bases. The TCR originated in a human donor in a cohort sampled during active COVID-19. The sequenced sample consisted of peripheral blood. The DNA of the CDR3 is TGCGCCAGCAGCTCTCAGGGGAATAATTCACCCCTCCACTTT. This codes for CASSSQGNNSPLHF.